The clone carrying this T cell receptor (beta chain) occurred a few times. This sample was included in a study of blood T cells in healthy people across ages. As for the study in general: Per every two T cells, about one barcoded beta molecule was captured by template switching.

For the second PCR, which ran for about 7 to 11 cycles, a sample-barcoded 5' primer and a J-beta primer mix were used. TCRdb re-called the 5' RACE reads with MiXCR, one entry per CDR3 protein. Counted here are roughly 500,000 distinct CDR3 sequences, 20% to 30% occurring once; the ten biggest clones make up 8.7%. Researchers isolated at least 6 million PBMCs per sample. V dropped 0 bases and J dropped 4 bases, with 12 bases sitting between them. Looked up from germline, CDR1 is DFQATT and CDR2 is SNEGSKA (reference sequence). This CDR3 contains 14 residues. These data were also filed under a second study, of T cells of mothers and their children. This second study notes: Sample barcodes and 2-4 random nucleotides came from the second PCR's M1S primer.

The sample consisted of blood. The receptor comes from a boy between 10 and 17 years old in good health. The chain is built from TRBV20-1 and TRBJ1-2; D might be TRBD1 (5 bases). CDR3 residues: CSARDGGSIYGYTF. The CDR3 region has the DNA TGCAGTGCTAGAGATGGGGGTTCGATCTATGGCTACACCTTC.